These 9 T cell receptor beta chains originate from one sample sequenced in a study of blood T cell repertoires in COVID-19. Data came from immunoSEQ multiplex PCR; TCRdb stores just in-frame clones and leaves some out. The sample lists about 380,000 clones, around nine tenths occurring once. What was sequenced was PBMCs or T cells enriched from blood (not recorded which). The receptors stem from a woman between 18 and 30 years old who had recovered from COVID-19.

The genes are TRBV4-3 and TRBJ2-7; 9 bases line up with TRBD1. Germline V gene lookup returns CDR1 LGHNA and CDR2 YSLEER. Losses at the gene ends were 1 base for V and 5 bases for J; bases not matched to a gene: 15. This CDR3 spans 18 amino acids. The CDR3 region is CASSQGRRGGDRVHEQYF. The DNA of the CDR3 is TGCGCCAGCAGCCAAGGTCGCAGAGGGGGGGACAGGGTGCACGAGCAGTACTTC.

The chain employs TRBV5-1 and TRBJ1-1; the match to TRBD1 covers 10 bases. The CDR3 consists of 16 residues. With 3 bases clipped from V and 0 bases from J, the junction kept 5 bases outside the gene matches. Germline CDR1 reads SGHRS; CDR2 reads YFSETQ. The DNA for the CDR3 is TGCGCCAGCAGCTGGCCGGGACAGGGGATGAACACTGAAGCTTTCTTT. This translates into CASSWPGQGMNTEAFF.

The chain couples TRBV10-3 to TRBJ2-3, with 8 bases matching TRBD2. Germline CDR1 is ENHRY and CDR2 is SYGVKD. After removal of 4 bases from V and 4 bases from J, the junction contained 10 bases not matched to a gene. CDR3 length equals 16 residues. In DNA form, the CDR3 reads TGTGCCATCAGTGTTGTAGCGGGGTGGGCCCCAGATACGCAGTATTTT. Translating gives CAISVVAGWAPDTQYF.

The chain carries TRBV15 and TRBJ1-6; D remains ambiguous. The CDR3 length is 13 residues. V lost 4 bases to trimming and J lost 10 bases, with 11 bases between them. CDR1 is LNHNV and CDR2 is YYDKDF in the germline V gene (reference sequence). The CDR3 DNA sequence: TGTGCCACCAGCATGAGGAGTGAATCACCCCTCCACTTT. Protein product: CATSMRSESPLHF. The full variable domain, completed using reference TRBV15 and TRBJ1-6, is DAMVIQNPRYQVTQFGKPVTLSCSQTLNHNVMYWYQQKSSQAPKLLFHYYDKDFNNEADTPDNFQSRRPNTSFCFLDIRSPGLGDTAMYLCATSMRSESPLHFGNGTRLTVT.

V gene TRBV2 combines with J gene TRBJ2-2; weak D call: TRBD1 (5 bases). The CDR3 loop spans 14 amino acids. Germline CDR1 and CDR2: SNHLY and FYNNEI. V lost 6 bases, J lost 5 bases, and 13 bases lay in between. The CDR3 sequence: CASRAFQGTGELFF. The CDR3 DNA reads TGTGCCAGCAGGGCTTTTCAGGGAACCGGGGAGCTGTTTTTT.

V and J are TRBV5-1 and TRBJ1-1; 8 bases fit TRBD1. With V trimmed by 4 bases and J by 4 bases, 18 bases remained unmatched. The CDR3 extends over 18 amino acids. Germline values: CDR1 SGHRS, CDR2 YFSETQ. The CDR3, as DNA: TGCGCCAGCAGCGTAGTCTCCAGGGGGCCGACTACGGGCACTGAAGCTTTCTTT. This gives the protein CASSVVSRGPTTGTEAFF.

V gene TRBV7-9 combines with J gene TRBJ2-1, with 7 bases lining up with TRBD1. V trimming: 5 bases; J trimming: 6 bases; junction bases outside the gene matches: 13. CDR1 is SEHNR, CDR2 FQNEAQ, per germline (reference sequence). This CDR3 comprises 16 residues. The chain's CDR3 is CASSITGAMFINEQFF. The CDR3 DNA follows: TGTGCCAGCAGCATCACAGGGGCGATGTTCATCAATGAGCAGTTCTTC.

The CDR3 DNA follows: TGTGCCAGCAGCTTTTTGGGCTCTTCCCAAGACGGCTACACCTTC. Its translation is CASSFLGSSQDGYTF. The rearrangement links TRBV7-6 to TRBJ1-2; D is ambiguous. This CDR3 is built from 15 residues. Germline V gene sequence: CDR1 SGHVS, CDR2 FNYEAQ. The V gene lost 3 bases and the J gene lost 8 bases, with 19 bases spanning the gap.

For the CDR3, the DNA is TGTGCCAGCAGCCAGGGGGCAGGGGGTCAAGGTGGCTACACCTTC. This translates into CASSQGAGGQGGYTF. V and J are TRBV3-1 (or the pseudogene TRBV3-2) and TRBJ1-2, with 7 nucleotides matching TRBD1. The CDR3 length is 15 residues. Germline V gene sequence: CDR1 LGHDT, CDR2 YNNKEL (reference sequence). Germline trimming cut 3 bases from V and 7 bases from J; bases unmatched to any gene: 11.